The sequence of this T cell receptor beta chain was determined in a study of T cell repertoires in cytomegalovirus infection. Study context: Evidence of both CMV infection and a matching HLA type came from public TCR beta signatures. Regarding the study as a whole: Frequencies of public TCR beta families were cumulated, and this identified carriers of CMV plus the relevant HLA. Dominating the ex vivo response were HLA-C-restricted CMV-specific TCR beta clonotypes.

From the reads, TCRdb called clonotypes with MiXCR, one entry per CDR3 protein. Of 740,000 or so distinct CDR3 sequences in the sample, 35% were seen once. The CDR3 is made up of 15 amino acids. Germline lookup yields CDR1 MNHNS and CDR2 SASEGT. V was pared by 5 bases and J by 7 bases, with 9 bases of the junction left unmatched. In regard to this clonotype: Its antigen is currently unknown.

The chain uses TRBV6-1 and TRBJ2-1; 9 bases are a match to TRBD1. This clonotype was obtained from a human donor in good health (CMV status not recorded). Some clones in this sample may be carry-over from other donors' samples. The sample taken for sequencing was PBMCs. CDR3 in amino acids: CASSTRDRARNEQFF. DNA of the CDR3: TGTGCCAGCAGTACCCGGGACAGGGCGCGGAATGAGCAGTTCTTC.